This T cell receptor beta chain was sequenced for a study of blood T cell repertoires in COVID-19. Study details: Samples representing acute and convalescent COVID-19 were sourced from the United States, Italy and Spain. In each case, the material was cDNA or gDNA derived from T cells, B-cell-depleted T cells, or PBMCs.

V dropped 4 bases and J dropped 3 bases, with 12 bases sitting between them. CDR3 length: 15 amino acids. Germline V gene sequence: CDR1 KGHDR, CDR2 SFDVKD. TCRdb's copy holds only in-frame clones and misses some; the assay was immunoSEQ multiplex PCR. The data contain some 50,000 clones, 75% to 95% of them singletons. The source material was peripheral blood. This clonotype originated in a middle-aged man with acute or convalescent COVID-19. V is TRBV24-1 and J is TRBJ2-1; tentative D call: TRBD2 (6 bases). DNA of the CDR3: TGTGCCACCAGTGACACGGGACTGAACTACAATGAGCAGTTCTTC. Protein: CATSDTGLNYNEQFF.